One and the same sample provided the 30 T cell receptor beta chains below, sequenced in a study of cytotoxic CD8 clonotypes in ibrutinib-treated CLL. Clones were read by immunoSEQ multiplex PCR, and TCRdb kept only the in-frame ones, dropping some. This repertoire shows roughly 130,000 clones, about 79% found once; its top ten account for about 13%. The sequencing used PBMCs, collected after 12 months of ibrutinib treatment. The receptors shown here come from a human donor with chronic lymphocytic leukemia.

The CDR3 spells CASSLGPGTMTGEPYSNQPQHF. The CDR3 DNA is TGCGCCAGCAGCTTGGGACCAGGAACAATGACAGGGGAACCTTATAGCAATCAGCCCCAGCATTTT. The V and J genes are TRBV5-1 and TRBJ1-5, with 8 bases identical to TRBD1. The CDR3 runs to 22 residues. V lost 0 bases and J lost 0; bases outside the gene matches: 20. CDR1 is SGHRS and CDR2 is YFSETQ in the germline V gene.

V usage is TRBV7-9 and J usage is TRBJ2-3, with unresolved D. Trimming pared 1 base from V and 0 bases from J, leaving 5 bases between. CDR3 length equals 14 residues. Looked up from germline, CDR1 is SEHNR and CDR2 is FQNEAQ (reference sequence). Written as DNA, the CDR3 is TGTGCCAGCAGCTTAGTGGACAGCACAGATACGCAGTATTTT. This translates into CASSLVDSTDTQYF.

The chain is built from TRBV27 and TRBJ2-7; 7 bases match TRBD1. CDR3 length equals 14 residues. Trimming cost V 3 bases and J 6 bases; bases outside gene matches: 8. Germline V gene lookup returns CDR1 MNHEY and CDR2 SMNVEV (reference sequence). In DNA form, the CDR3 reads TGTGCCAGCAGTTTGACAGGGTTCCGGAGCGAGCAGTACTTC. Translated, it gives CASSLTGFRSEQYF.

This chain joins TRBV27 and TRBJ2-7; tentatively, D is TRBD1 or TRBD2 (5 bases each). The germline gives CDR1 MNHEY, CDR2 SMNVEV (reference sequence). This CDR3 has 15 amino acids. The ends were cut back, 5 bases at V and 1 base at J, with 15 bases in the middle. The CDR3 protein is CASSRSGTESYEQYF. CDR3 DNA sequence: TGTGCCAGCAGTAGATCCGGGACGGAATCCTACGAGCAGTACTTC.

The chain uses TRBV14 and TRBJ2-5, with a possible D match to TRBD1 (8 bases). CDR3 size: 16 residues. The germline gives CDR1 SGHDN, CDR2 FVKESK. Trimming shortened V by 3 bases and J by 5 bases, and 19 bases separated the two germline ends. CDR3 region: CASSHIWTGREETQYF. DNA for the CDR3: TGTGCCAGCAGCCACATTTGGACAGGGAGGGAGGAGACCCAGTACTTC. The variable domain in full, with the rest retrieved from reference TRBV14 and TRBJ2-5, is EAGVTQFPSHSVIEKGQTVTLRCDPISGHDNLYWYRRVMGKEIKFLLHFVKESKQDESGMPNNRFLAERTGGTYSTLKVQPAELEDSGVYFCASSHIWTGREETQYFGPGTRLLVL.

The genes are TRBV14 and TRBJ2-4, with D unresolved. The V end lost 4 bases, the J end lost 0 bases, and 10 bases lay between the germline ends. This CDR3 comprises 15 residues. Looked up from germline, CDR1 is SGHDN and CDR2 is FVKESK. The CDR3 region is CASSPPGLAKNIQYF. CDR3 DNA: TGTGCCAGCAGCCCCCCGGGCCTAGCCAAAAACATTCAGTACTTC.

The chain uses TRBV6-5 and TRBJ2-6; 7 positions match TRBD2. The CDR3 has 16 residues. Trimming took 3 bases from V and 2 from J; bases not matched to a gene: 4. Germline values: CDR1 MNHEY, CDR2 SVGAGI. The CDR3 loop reads CASSYGGRAGANVLTF. The CDR3 DNA reads TGTGCCAGCAGTTATGGCGGGAGAGCTGGGGCCAACGTCCTGACTTTC.

On this clone itself: Other DNA variants within this sample encode the same CDR3. This rearrangement joins TRBV28 to TRBJ2-1; 14 bases agree with TRBD2. CDR1 is MDHEN, CDR2 SYDVKM, per germline. V shed 6 bases, J shed 4 bases, and the junction held 2 bases outside the gene matches. The CDR3 extends over 15 amino acids. The CDR3 is CASSRLAGGYNEQFF. In DNA, the CDR3 is TGTGCCAGCAGCCGACTAGCGGGAGGGTACAATGAGCAGTTCTTC.

Comment on this clone: Other DNA sequences in the same sample also yield this CDR3. The genes are TRBV5-4 and TRBJ1-2; D is unresolved. Germline CDR1 SGHNT, CDR2 YYREEE (reference sequence). This CDR3 comprises 13 residues. The V and J ends lost 1 base and 5 bases respectively, with 9 bases between them. The CDR3 protein is CASSLFAGYGYTF. CDR3 in DNA: TGTGCCAGCAGCTTGTTCGCCGGGTATGGCTACACCTTC.

The rearrangement links TRBV2 to TRBJ2-7; either TRBD1 or TRBD2 may fit D (5 bases each). V was shortened by 7 bases and J by 0 bases, with 13 bases between the two germline ends. Germline lookup yields CDR1 SNHLY and CDR2 FYNNEI. This CDR3 is 14 amino acids long. For the CDR3, the DNA is TGTGCCAGCAAGGGGACGGCGAGCTCCTACGAGCAGTACTTC. Amino acids: CASKGTASSYEQYF.

The J gene is TRBJ1-1, the V gene TRBV6-5; D is ambiguous. Germline CDR1 MNHEY, CDR2 SVGAGI. The CDR3 sequence is 11 residues long. Trimming took off 7 bases at V and 8 bases at J, with 11 bases between the two ends. This chain's CDR3 is CASTRGDEAFF. The DNA for the CDR3 is TGTGCCAGCACAAGAGGAGACGAAGCTTTCTTT.

This chain's CDR3 is CASSLWGGGNTIYF. The CDR3 nucleotides are TGTGCCAGCAGCTTGTGGGGGGGTGGAAACACCATATATTTT. The chain links TRBV5-4 to TRBJ1-3; weak D call: TRBD1 (5 bases). Trimming cost V 1 base and J 3 bases, with 8 bases left between them. CDR3 length: 14 amino acids. Germline CDR1 is SGHNT and CDR2 is YYREEE (reference sequence). Looking up the rest from reference TRBV5-4 and TRBJ1-3 gives the full variable domain: ETGVTQSPTHLIKTRGQQVTLRCSSQSGHNTVSWYQQALGQGPQFIFQYYREEENGRGNFPPRFSGLQFPNYSSELNVNALELDDSALYLCASSLWGGGNTIYFGEGSWLTVV.

The genes are TRBV5-1 and TRBJ1-2, with D perhaps TRBD1 (6 bases). Germline V gene lookup returns CDR1 SGHRS and CDR2 YFSETQ. V gave up 5 bases and J gave up 5 bases, with 10 bases separating them. The CDR3 is made up of 12 amino acids. The CDR3 DNA follows: TGCGCCAGCAGGACGGACAGTTATGGCTACACCTTC. This translates into CASRTDSYGYTF.

The CDR3 here is CASSPTGPVGELFF. DNA for the CDR3: TGTGCCAGCAGTCCGACAGGGCCAGTCGGGGAGCTGTTTTTT. The rearrangement joins TRBV7-3 to TRBJ2-2, with 7 nucleotides matching TRBD1. V lost 6 bases, J lost 7 bases, and 8 bases stayed unmatched. Germline CDR1 is SGHTA and CDR2 is FQGTGA. CDR3 length: 14 residues.

The chain joins TRBV29-1 to TRBJ2-3; 7 nucleotides agree with TRBD1. The J segment lost 2 bases and the V segment lost 3 bases, leaving 8 bases of the junction unmatched. Germline assignment: CDR1 SQVTM and CDR2 ANQGSEA. The CDR3 extends over 15 amino acids. Here the CDR3 reads CSVEVQGVVTDTQYF. In DNA form, the CDR3 reads TGCAGCGTTGAGGTTCAGGGGGTAGTCACAGATACGCAGTATTTT.

This clone was counted only a few times. The gene calls are TRBV27 and TRBJ2-7, with D hard to call. V was trimmed by 6 bases and J by 0 bases, leaving 15 bases between them. CDR1 and CDR2 from the germline V gene are MNHEY and SMNVEV (reference sequence). This CDR3 contains 15 residues. The CDR3 loop reads CASRSLGSGSYEQYF. The CDR3 nucleotides read TGTGCCAGCAGATCCCTGGGGTCCGGCTCCTACGAGCAGTACTTC.

This clone was found a few times. The chain links TRBV29-1 to TRBJ2-4; a weak D match, TRBD2 (6 bases). This CDR3 comprises 11 residues. Deletions cut 6 bases from V and 11 bases from J, with 14 bases between. From germline, CDR1 is SQVTM and CDR2 ANQGSEA. Here the CDR3 DNA reads TGCAGCGTGGGTCTCGGGGACTTTCAGTACTTC. Residues: CSVGLGDFQYF.

V usage is TRBV9 and J usage is TRBJ2-3; perhaps TRBD2 as D (6 bases). This CDR3 has 15 residues. V gave up 2 bases and J gave up 3 bases, with 13 bases separating them. CDR1 SGDLS and CDR2 YYNGEE come from the germline V gene. CDR3 in amino acids: CASSVSGAITDTQYF. The CDR3, as DNA: TGTGCCAGCAGCGTGTCGGGAGCTATTACAGATACGCAGTATTTT.

This rearrangement joins TRBV11-1 to TRBJ2-5, with a weak D call TRBD1 (5 bases). In germline, CDR1 is SGHAT, CDR2 FQDESV (reference sequence). This CDR3 comprises 14 residues. The germline V and J ends were trimmed by 1 base and 1 base, with 7 bases remaining between them. The CDR3 DNA is TGTGCCAGCAGCTTAGGACAGATCCAAGAGACCCAGTACTTC. This sequence encodes CASSLGQIQETQYF.

The CDR3 nucleotides read TGCAGTGCTAGGATCTACAATGAGCAGTTCTTC. Translation gives CSARIYNEQFF. The V gene is TRBV20-1, the J gene TRBJ2-1; D uncertain. The CDR3 runs to 11 residues. Trimming took off 3 bases at V and 3 bases at J, with 3 bases between the two ends. Germline CDR1 reads DFQATT; CDR2 reads SNEGSKA (reference sequence).

The chain couples TRBV23-1 to TRBJ2-7; 7 bases fit TRBD2. TRBV23-1 is an ORF; its function is uncertain. This CDR3 has 15 residues. Unmatched junction bases numbered 4, after V lost 2 bases and J lost 0 bases. The CDR3 nucleotides are TGCGCCAGCAGTCAAGAGCGGGGAAACTCCTACGAGCAGTACTTC. Translating it yields CASSQERGNSYEQYF.

The CDR3 DNA is TGTGCCAGCAGCGAAGCACGGGGAGCGGGAACATACAATGAGCAGTTCTTC. The encoded protein is CASSEARGAGTYNEQFF. The V call is TRBV11-2, the J call TRBJ2-1; TRBD2 aligns across 7 bases. This CDR3 has 17 residues. V trimming: 5 bases; J trimming: 4 bases; junction bases outside the gene matches: 14. Germline lookup yields CDR1 SGHAT and CDR2 FQNNGV.

This rearrangement joins TRBV12-2 to TRBJ2-1; TRBD2 was called by the table and not checked on the DNA. TRBV12-2 is a known pseudogene. The CDR3 sequence is 19 residues long. CDR3 sequence reads: CASRRTSGRASSSYNEQFF. The CDR3 DNA reads as TGTGCAAGTCGCAGGACTAGCGGGAGGGCCTCAAGCTCCTACAATGAGCAGTTCTTC.

This chain joins TRBV7-2 and TRBJ2-3; D call uncertain. The CDR3 is 13 amino acids. Looked up from germline, CDR1 is SGHTA and CDR2 is FQGNSA. Trimming cost V 6 bases and J 6 bases, with 13 bases left between them. The chain's CDR3 is CASRSYLLDTQYF. DNA of the CDR3: TGTGCCAGCAGGTCATATCTCTTGGATACGCAGTATTTT.

The genes are TRBV11-2 and TRBJ2-1, with 9 bases that match TRBD2. Trimming took 1 base from V and 8 from J; bases not matched to a gene: 9. This CDR3 spans 16 amino acids. The germline CDR1 and CDR2 sequences are SGHAT and FQNNGV. CDR3 coding DNA: TGTGCCAGCAGCTTAGGGGCGGCGGGAGGGCCGCATGAGCAGTTCTTC. It specifies CASSLGAAGGPHEQFF. Full variable domain (remainder filled in from reference TRBV11-2 and TRBJ2-1): EAGVAQSPRYKIIEKRQSVAFWCNPISGHATLYWYQQILGQGPKLLIQFQNNGVVDDSQLPKDRFSAERLKGVDSTLKIQPAKLEDSAVYLCASSLGAAGGPHEQFFGPGTRLTVL.

This clone has more than one count but fewer than ten. The chain uses TRBV5-6 and TRBJ2-1; TRBD2 agrees at 8 bases. CDR1 is SGHDT, CDR2 YYEEEE, per germline. J was trimmed by 6 bases and V by 4 bases; bases with no gene match: 9. CDR3 length equals 15 residues. This CDR3 is CASSLSGSGRNEQFF. The CDR3 DNA reads as TGTGCCAGCAGCCTAAGCGGGAGTGGTCGCAATGAGCAGTTCTTC. Full variable domain (outside the CDR3, taken from reference TRBV5-6 and TRBJ2-1): DAGVTQSPTHLIKTRGQQVTLRCSPKSGHDTVSWYQQALGQGPQFIFQYYEEEERQRGNFPDRFSGHQFPNYSSELNVNALLLGDSALYLCASSLSGSGRNEQFFGPGTRLTVL.

The chain is built from TRBV11-3 and TRBJ2-3, with 8 bases fitting TRBD2. V was clipped by 6 bases and J by 5 bases; unmatched bases: 13. This CDR3 comprises 16 residues. Germline values: CDR1 SGHNT, CDR2 YENEEA. The CDR3 DNA follows: TGTGCCAGCAGTCTTTTTAGCGGGACCATGAGAGATACGCAGTATTTT. Translated, it gives CASSLFSGTMRDTQYF.

A few counts support this clone. This chain connects TRBV18 to TRBJ1-1, with no clear D. CDR1 is KGHSH, CDR2 LQKENI, per germline. The V end lost 0 bases, the J end lost 1 base, and 12 bases lay between the germline ends. The CDR3 sequence is 16 residues long. The CDR3 DNA sequence: TGTGCCAGCTCACCACCGACGGGCGGGTCGAACACTGAAGCTTTCTTT. Encoded protein: CASSPPTGGSNTEAFF.

V usage is TRBV4-2 and J usage is TRBJ2-7; TRBD1 matches at 8 bases. The J segment lost 3 bases and the V segment lost 3 bases, leaving 7 bases of the junction unmatched. The CDR3 is 15 residues long. Germline lookup yields CDR1 LGHNA and CDR2 YNFKEQ. CDR3 protein: CASSQLTGADYEQYF. The CDR3 nucleotides are TGTGCCAGCAGCCAGTTGACAGGGGCCGACTACGAGCAGTACTTC.

The chain has TRBV5-1 and TRBJ2-3, with 10 nucleotides matching TRBD2. This CDR3 contains 18 residues. CDR1 is SGHRS and CDR2 is YFSETQ in the germline V gene. V dropped 0 bases and J dropped 4; count of bases not matched to a gene: 11. In DNA, the CDR3 is TGCGCCAGCAGCTTGGTCGCGGCTAGCGGGAGTAGTTCAGATACGCAGTATTTT. Protein: CASSLVAASGSSSDTQYF. Drawing the rest from reference TRBV5-1 and TRBJ2-3, the complete variable domain is KAGVTQTPRYLIKTRGQQVTLSCSPISGHRSVSWYQQTPGQGLQFLFEYFSETQRNKGNFPGRFSGRQFSNSRSEMNVSTLELGDSALYLCASSLVAASGSSSDTQYFGPGTRLTVL.